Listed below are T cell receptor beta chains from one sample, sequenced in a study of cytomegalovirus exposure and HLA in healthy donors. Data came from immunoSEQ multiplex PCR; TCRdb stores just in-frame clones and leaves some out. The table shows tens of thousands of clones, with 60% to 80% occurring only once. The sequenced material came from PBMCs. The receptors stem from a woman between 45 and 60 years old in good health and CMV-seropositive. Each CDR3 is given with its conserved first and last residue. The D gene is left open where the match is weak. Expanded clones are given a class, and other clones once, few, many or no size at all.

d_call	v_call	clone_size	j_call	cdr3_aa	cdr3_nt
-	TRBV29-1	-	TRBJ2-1	CSAKRGGSLDEQFF	TGCAGCGCTAAAAGGGGGGGCTCCCTCGATGAGCAGTTCTTC
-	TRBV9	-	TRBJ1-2	CASSAQFGDYGYTF	TGTGCCAGCAGCGCCCAATTCGGAGACTATGGCTACACCTTC
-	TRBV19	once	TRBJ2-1	CASSILLYNEQFF	TGTGCCAGTAGTATTCTCTTATACAATGAGCAGTTCTTC
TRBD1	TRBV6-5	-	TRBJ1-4	CASSYRGQGVGKLFF	TGTGCCAGCAGTTATCGGGGACAGGGAGTAGGAAAACTGTTTTTT
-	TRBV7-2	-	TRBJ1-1	CASSLVAGTQAFF	TGTGCCAGCAGCTTAGTAGCGGGGACCCAAGCTTTCTTT
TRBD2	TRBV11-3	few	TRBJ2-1	CASSLLTSGIYNEQFF	TGTGCCAGCAGCTTATTGACTAGCGGAATCTACAATGAGCAGTTCTTC
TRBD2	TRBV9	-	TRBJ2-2	CASSAPSSEAGKGVTGELFF	TGTGCCAGCAGCGCCCCCTCTTCCGAAGCGGGGAAAGGCGTCACCGGGGAGCTGTTTTTT
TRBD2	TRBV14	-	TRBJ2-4	CASSLLGLADIQYF	TGTGCCAGCAGCCTACTAGGACTAGCAGACATTCAGTACTTC
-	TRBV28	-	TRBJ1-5	CASSSGARPQHF	TGTGCCAGCAGTTCGGGAGCCCGGCCCCAGCATTTT
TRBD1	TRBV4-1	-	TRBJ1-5	CASSQDPNRGVNQPQHF	TGCGCCAGCAGCCAAGATCCAAACAGGGGAGTCAATCAGCCCCAGCATTTT
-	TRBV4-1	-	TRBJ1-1	CASTGGAEAFF	TGCGCCAGCACTGGCGGGGCTGAAGCTTTCTTT
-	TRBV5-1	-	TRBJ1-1	CASIQGVGNTEAFF	TGCGCCAGCATTCAAGGGGTCGGGAACACTGAAGCTTTCTTT
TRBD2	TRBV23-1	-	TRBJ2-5	CASKLRGVRLAKETQYF	TGCGCCAGCAAGTTGAGGGGTGTACGACTAGCGAAAGAGACCCAGTACTTC
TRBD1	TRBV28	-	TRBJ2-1	CASGTGVYNEQFF	TGTGCAAGCGGGACAGGGGTCTACAATGAGCAGTTCTTC
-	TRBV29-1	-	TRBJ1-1	CSVEDPGTEAFF	TGCAGCGTTGAAGATCCGGGGACTGAAGCTTTCTTT
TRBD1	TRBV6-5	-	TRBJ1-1	CASSQQGLNTEAFF	TGTGCCAGCAGCCAACAGGGGTTGAACACTGAAGCTTTCTTT
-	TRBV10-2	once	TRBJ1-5	CASAEVGADQPQHF	TGCGCCAGCGCCGAGGTGGGGGCGGATCAGCCCCAGCATTTT
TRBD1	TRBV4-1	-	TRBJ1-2	CASSQGTGAPEKDYGYTF	TGCGCCAGCAGCCAGGGGACAGGCGCACCCGAGAAAGACTATGGCTACACCTTC
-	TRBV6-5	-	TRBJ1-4	CASRQTGVHGKLFF	TGTGCCAGCAGACAGACCGGGGTCCATGGAAAACTGTTTTTT
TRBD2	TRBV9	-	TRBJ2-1	CASSPRGSGSQNEQFF	TGTGCCAGCAGCCCGCGAGGTAGCGGGAGTCAGAATGAGCAGTTCTTC
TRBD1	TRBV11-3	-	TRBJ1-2	CASSSGQRNYGYTF	TGTGCCAGCAGCTCGGGACAGCGAAACTATGGCTACACCTTC
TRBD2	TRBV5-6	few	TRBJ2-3	CASSKVAGEDTQYF	TGTGCCAGCAGTAAAGTAGCGGGAGAAGATACGCAGTATTTT
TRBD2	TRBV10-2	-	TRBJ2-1	CASSVNSGRSEQFF	TGCGCCAGCAGTGTTAATAGCGGGAGGTCTGAGCAGTTCTTC
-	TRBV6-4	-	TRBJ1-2	CASSDPTGLGGYTF	TGTGCCAGCAGTGACCCCACAGGGCTGGGCGGCTACACCTTC
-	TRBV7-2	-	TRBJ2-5	CASSLARSRSETQYF	TGTGCCAGCAGCTTAGCTCGTTCCCGGAGCGAGACCCAGTACTTC
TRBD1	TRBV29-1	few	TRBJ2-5	CSVATGGETQYF	TGCAGCGTTGCGACAGGGGGGGAGACCCAGTACTTC
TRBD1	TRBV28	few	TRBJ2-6	CAITGDSGANVLTF	TGTGCCATAACAGGGGACTCTGGGGCCAACGTCCTGACTTTC
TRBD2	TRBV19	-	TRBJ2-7	CASRTSGSHEQYF	TGTGCCAGTAGGACTAGCGGGAGTCACGAGCAGTACTTC